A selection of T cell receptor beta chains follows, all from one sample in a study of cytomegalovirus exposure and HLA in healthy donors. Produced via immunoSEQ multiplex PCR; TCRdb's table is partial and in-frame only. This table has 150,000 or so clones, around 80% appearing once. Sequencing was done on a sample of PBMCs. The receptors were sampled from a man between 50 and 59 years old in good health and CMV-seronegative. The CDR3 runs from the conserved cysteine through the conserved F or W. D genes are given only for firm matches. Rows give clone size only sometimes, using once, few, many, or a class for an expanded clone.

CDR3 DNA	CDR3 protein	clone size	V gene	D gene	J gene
TGTGCTAGTGGTTTGGTAGGGAGGGGGGAAGCTTTCTTT	CASGLVGRGEAFF	.	TRBV12-5	.	TRBJ1-1
TGTGCCAGTAGTATAAGGGGGAGGGGAAAAGAGACCCAGTACTTC	CASSIRGRGKETQYF	.	TRBV19	.	TRBJ2-5
TGTGCCAGCAGTTACTCGACAGCACCCTCCTACGAGCAGTACTTC	CASSYSTAPSYEQYF	.	TRBV6-5	.	TRBJ2-7
TGTGCCTGGAGTCCCCAAGCGCCCTACGAGCAGTACTTC	CAWSPQAPYEQYF	.	TRBV30	.	TRBJ2-7
TGCAGCGGGGGGACAGGGGCTGAAACTGAAGCTTTCTTT	CSGGTGAETEAFF	.	TRBV29-1	TRBD1	TRBJ1-1
TGTGCCAGCAGTCAAACAGGGATTCAGCCCCAGCATTTT	CASSQTGIQPQHF	once	TRBV27	.	TRBJ1-5
TGTGCCTGGAGTGTATCGAGGGTCTTCGATTCACCCCTCCACTTT	CAWSVSRVFDSPLHF	.	TRBV30	.	TRBJ1-6
TGTGCCAGCAGCCTATGGGACACCCAAGGCATTGGAAACACCATATATTTT	CASSLWDTQGIGNTIYF	.	TRBV9	.	TRBJ1-3
TGTGCCATCAGCCAGGGAGGTCCCGGAAACACCATATATTTT	CAISQGGPGNTIYF	.	TRBV10-3	.	TRBJ1-3
TGTGCCAGCAGTGAAGCGTCTGAACTTGGCTACACCTTC	CASSEASELGYTF	.	TRBV6-1	.	TRBJ1-2
TGTGCCAGCAGCGTAGTTGGGGGCACCGTTGGCTACACCTTC	CASSVVGGTVGYTF	.	TRBV9	.	TRBJ1-2
TGTGCCAGCAGGCCCTTGTCGGGAGTTGAGGATACGCAGTATTTT	CASRPLSGVEDTQYF	few	TRBV7-9	.	TRBJ2-3
TGTGCCAGCAGTTCGCGATTCGGACAGCTCCAAGAGACCCAGTACTTC	CASSSRFGQLQETQYF	.	TRBV6-5	.	TRBJ2-5
TGCGCCAGCAGCATCCAGGGGCGAAATGAGCAGTTCTTC	CASSIQGRNEQFF	.	TRBV5-1	.	TRBJ2-1
TGCAGCGTCATAACGCCAGGGGGAGATTACGAGCAGTACTTC	CSVITPGGDYEQYF	.	TRBV29-1	TRBD1	TRBJ2-7
TGCGCCAGCAGCGCTGACAGTCCTTACTCTGGAAACACCATATATTTT	CASSADSPYSGNTIYF	.	TRBV5-1	.	TRBJ1-3
TGTGCCAGCAGCTTTAGCGGGAGGCTCACAGATACGCAGTATTTT	CASSFSGRLTDTQYF	.	TRBV11-3	TRBD2	TRBJ2-3
TGCAGCGTTGCTATGAACACCGGGGAGCTGTTTTTT	CSVAMNTGELFF	.	TRBV29-1	.	TRBJ2-2
TGTGCCAGCAGTTACGCTTCAGGAAGGGGTGATGAAAAACTGTTTTTT	CASSYASGRGDEKLFF	.	TRBV6-5	.	TRBJ1-4
TGTGCCAGCTCCCAAAACGGACACACTGGGGAGCCCCAGCATTTT	CASSQNGHTGEPQHF	once	TRBV18	.	TRBJ1-5
TGCGCCAGCAGCCAAGATAGGGGGACAGGGCAAACCGGGGAGCTGTTTTTT	CASSQDRGTGQTGELFF	.	TRBV4-1	TRBD1	TRBJ2-2
TGCAGCACCTGGGGGGGTTCTTCCTACGAGCAGTACTTC	CSTWGGSSYEQYF	.	TRBV29-1	TRBD2	TRBJ2-7
TGTGCCAGTAGTATCTTGGCGGCTAGCGGCGCCGACACAGATACGCAGTATTTT	CASSILAASGADTDTQYF	.	TRBV19	TRBD2	TRBJ2-3
TGTGCCAGCAGCGATAGTGAAAGCTCCTACAATGAGCAGTTCTTC	CASSDSESSYNEQFF	.	TRBV9	.	TRBJ2-1
TGTGCCGCCGGGACAGGAGTTAGCTCTGGGGCCAACGTCCTGACTTTC	CAAGTGVSSGANVLTF	.	TRBV15	TRBD1	TRBJ2-6
TGTGCCAGCAGCTTAGGGCTGAATTCACCCCTCCACTTT	CASSLGLNSPLHF	.	TRBV7-9	.	TRBJ1-6
TGTGCCAGCAGCTCCCGGTCTAACTATGGCTACACCTTC	CASSSRSNYGYTF	.	TRBV7-2	.	TRBJ1-2
TGTGCCAGCAGCCGGAAAAGGGGACTATACAATGAGCAGTTCTTC	CASSRKRGLYNEQFF	once	TRBV5-8	TRBD2	TRBJ2-1
TGTGCCAGCAGTGGGGACAGGTCTTCACCCCTCCACTTT	CASSGDRSSPLHF	.	TRBV6-6	TRBD1	TRBJ1-6
TGTGCCAGCACCCTACAGATCCAAGAGACCCAGTACTTC	CASTLQIQETQYF	once	TRBV6-1	.	TRBJ2-5
TGTGCCAGCAGCGTAGTACCAGGGGCGGACTATGGCTACACCTTC	CASSVVPGADYGYTF	once	TRBV9	.	TRBJ1-2
TGTGCCAGCAGTTTCAATCCCGGGGATAGTGGCTACACCTTC	CASSFNPGDSGYTF	few	TRBV7-6	.	TRBJ1-2
TGTGCCAGCAGCCCGTCCGACGGGACAGATACGCAGTATTTT	CASSPSDGTDTQYF	once	TRBV7-2	.	TRBJ2-3
TGCGCCAGCAGCTCCGACATCTCTCCCACAGATACGCAGTATTTT	CASSSDISPTDTQYF	.	TRBV5-1	.	TRBJ2-3
TGTGCCAGCAGCTCGGGACTAGCGGGAGGAGAAGATACGCAGTATTTT	CASSSGLAGGEDTQYF	.	TRBV5-4	TRBD2	TRBJ2-3
TGTGCCAGCACCTCAGGTGGACAGGGCACAGATACGCAGTATTTT	CASTSGGQGTDTQYF	.	TRBV6-1	TRBD1	TRBJ2-3
TGCGCCAGCAGCTTTAGAGAAGGGGCGCAAGAGACCCAGTACTTC	CASSFREGAQETQYF	.	TRBV5-1	.	TRBJ2-5
TGTGCCAGCAGCTTAGTTATACAGGCAGTGACTGAAAAACTGTTTTTT	CASSLVIQAVTEKLFF	.	TRBV7-9	.	TRBJ1-4
TGTGCCAGTAGCCGGACTAGCGATACCTACGAGCAGTACTTC	CASSRTSDTYEQYF	.	TRBV19	TRBD2	TRBJ2-7
TGTGCCAGCAGGTCGAGGGGGATTAACTATGGCTACACCTTC	CASRSRGINYGYTF	.	TRBV7-9	.	TRBJ1-2
TGTGCCAGCAGCCCGAGACTAGCGAGCGAGCAGTACTTC	CASSPRLASEQYF	.	TRBV7-6	TRBD2	TRBJ2-7
TGTGCCAGCAGCTTACTAAGGACAGGGGGCGCAACTGAAGCTTTCTTT	CASSLLRTGGATEAFF	.	TRBV11-3	TRBD1	TRBJ1-1